The entry that follows covers one T cell receptor beta chain sequence. Its target antigen remains unknown. No much larger clone is present one base from it, and per-base qualities are unavailable. This entry is derived from a study of cytomegalovirus exposure and HLA in healthy donors listed by TCRdb under 2017. Broadly, across the study: An earlier analysis of several hundred of the donors reported about 290 Gb of sequence data and some 120 million unique TCR beta sequences from some 180 million T cells. An early release that covered around 590 HLA-typed donors contained approximately 300 gigabases of sequencing data and 80 million or so unique TCR sequences. Donor age, sex, ethnicity and CMV serostatus were compiled together with the repertoire data. The T cell repertoires of 666 subjects were profiled by immunosequencing and related to cytomegalovirus serostatus. Among the roughly 400 genotyped donors, around 81% belonged to the genetic ancestry cluster associated with self-reported Caucasian donors. Rather than drawing on any new phenotypic data, the later analysis identified candidate immune exposures from TCR beta sequences and the way those sequences occurred across donors. Both class I and class II loci were covered by HLA typing, at four-digit resolution. In a later analysis, previously published TCR beta repertoires from about 670 donors were re-analyzed and high-resolution HLA genotyping was added so that TCR occurrence patterns could be studied. Across under 500 genotyped donors of the cohort, an average of about 240,000 unique TCR beta nucleotide sequences per donor were sequenced, and 15% to 20% of those sequences were non-productive. The number of typed donors differed by locus: about 620-640 for A, B, C, DRB1 and DQB1; some 540 for DQA1; fewer than 610 for DPA1; and 400 to 480 for DPB1. Every repertoire in the discovery cohort had been generated on one and the same sequencing platform. To decide whether each TCR beta V gene segment behaved as functional or pseudogenic, an earlier analysis of some 600 of the donors relied on high-throughput TCR beta sequencing. Roughly five DR-DQ haplotypes were treated as single units for association and clustering because of strong linkage in the cohort. The study combined high-throughput TCR immunosequencing, statistical association of individual TCRs with disease status, and machine learning to predict cytomegalovirus infection status. The aim of the study was to test whether cataloging public T cell receptors could identify signatures of past pathogen exposure. In addition to the first cohort of 666 subjects, a separate validation cohort of 120 different subjects was used. A later genetic analysis used genome-wide SNP genotypes for about 65% of the roughly 700 donors, treating that subset as a discovery cohort.

On the study overall, not on this receptor specifically: According to a later analysis, most CMV-associated TCR beta chains appeared to be HLA-restricted, and the HLA associations seemed to be driven largely by CMV exposure. Because some donors lacked HLA typing at each locus, the association tests relied only on the typed subset. This cohort had only TCR beta chains sequenced, and the lack of alpha or paired-chain data limited which features could be detected. Most TCR sequences were observed very rarely across donors, whereas some public TCRs were present in many individuals. A few of the identified cytomegalovirus-associated TCR beta chains were confirmed in vitro to be specific for cytomegalovirus antigens. In a later analysis, HLA-associated TCR beta chains were found to be more clonally expanded and to have lower generation probabilities than equally common non-associated chains. In a later analysis, about 16,000 TCR beta sequences were associated with specific HLA alleles at a false discovery rate of 0.05. The study gave a list of about 160 TCR beta chains associated with cytomegalovirus. Linkage disequilibrium might explain the correlated functional status among segregating V segments, but an unknown experimental factor could not be ruled out. When HLA alleles, especially DR and DQ, strongly co-occurred, attributing TCR associations to individual alleles was difficult. In a later genetic analysis, a missense DCLRE1C variant was associated with V-gene and J-gene trimming of TCR beta chains, and the association was replicated in an independent cohort. CMV serostatus was the only immune exposure information available for the cohort. A further reported finding was that TCR beta sequences accurately predicted the HLA-A and HLA-B alleles for most subjects in the first cohort. Some 16 rarely observed V segments, including chromosome 9 orphons, were excluded from the earlier analysis of some 590 of the donors because counts were too low. The sequencing pipeline was judged likely to have produced a cluster of highly shared sequence variants as a technical artifact. In a later genetic analysis, fewer N-insertions in productive TCRs were reported among donors in an Asian-associated ancestry cluster than the roughly 670-donor mean. According to a later analysis, TCR association rates differed among HLA loci, with DRB1 alleles showing the most associated TCRs and HLA-C alleles showing the fewest. In an earlier analysis of approximately 590 of the donors, most TCR beta V segments appeared in productive rearrangements about 87% or about 30% of the time, broadly matching IMGT annotations. Sequencing depth was assumed to be roughly uniform across donors in the presence/absence analyses, though that assumption may not hold. According to a later analysis, parvovirus B19, influenza, CMV and Epstein-Barr virus appeared linked to several top co-occurrence clusters. Cytomegalovirus status was reported to be diagnosed by the classifier with high specificity and sensitivity in both the original and validation cohorts. It was suggested by the authors that the approach could potentially be generalized to other disease states and immunological phenotypes.

Libraries were built with the immunoSEQ multiplex PCR assay. For the multiplex PCR, a mixture combining 60 forward primers for TCR Vbeta segments and 13 reverse primers for TCR Jbeta segments was used. The CDR3 region of rearranged TCR beta genes was amplified from genomic DNA by a multiplex PCR assay. The Illumina HiSeq System was used to sequence the amplified TCR beta libraries as 87-base-pair reads. On the study's bioinformatics: A later analysis counted approximately 76 million unique TCR beta chains across the 666 repertoires, and some 11 million of these chains were shared by at least two donors. Raw reads were error-corrected and collapsed into unique sequences by a nearest-neighbor algorithm in which closely related sequences were merged to remove PCR and sequencing errors. V, D and J gene segments were assigned by aligning CDR3 sequences to IMGT reference sequences. For a sequence to be retained, a match of at least six nucleotides was required to both a V gene segment and a J gene segment. A rearrangement was called productive if the CDR3 had no stop codons and remained in frame with V and J, and every other rearrangement was called non-productive. CDR3 was defined by IMGT convention, running from the second conserved V-encoded cysteine to the conserved J-encoded phenylalanine. Sequences without an unambiguous match to a single V gene segment were excluded from the earlier analysis of a few hundred of the donors. In an earlier analysis of roughly 500 of the donors, V segments were called functional above 56.7% productive rearrangements and were called segregating when the between-donor standard deviation exceeded 5%. To diagnose cytomegalovirus status from the catalog of TCR beta chain sequences, a statistical classification framework was built. V and J gene assignment, in a later analysis, came from comparing TCR nucleotide sequences with IMGT/GENE-DB human TR gene sequences. In a later analysis, CDR3 sequences and most-parsimonious VDJ recombination scenarios were assigned using the TCRdist pipeline. A later analysis defined each TCR beta chain by its CDR3 amino acid sequence plus V-gene family, and excluded reads lacking a unique V-gene family. As a way to deal with suspected cross-contamination and a sequencing artifact, a later analysis dropped over 550 nucleotide sequences that were highly shared and had low generation probability. A later analysis calculated a clonal expansion index for each public chain from normalized within-repertoire ranks of inferred template counts. In a later analysis, generation probabilities were computed using a VDJ recombination model fitted to out-of-frame rearrangements, and the results were checked against IGoR. A later analysis scored TCR-TCR, TCR-HLA and TCR-CMV co-occurrence with hypergeometric tests, applying a repertoire-size bias correction to TCR pairs. False discovery rates were estimated in a later analysis by permuting HLA or CMV assignments 20 times. In a later analysis, co-occurring TCRs were grouped with DBSCAN, and TCRdist sequence similarity was added when clustering was performed within HLA-allele-positive subsets. For co-occurrence clustering, repertoires with fewer than 30,000 or more than 120,000 public chains were excluded, along with a handful of repertoires with anomalous nucleotide sharing. Drawn from immuneACCESS, this table holds only the in-frame rearrangements with V and J called that TCRdb kept. Clones are partly lost; checked studies trace under half to an unresolved V gene and leave the rest unexplained. The DNA was the basis for D and trimming; V, J and clone size are from that table. In all, the sample holds some 110,000 clones, and nearly 75% of those were seen once. The ten largest clones capture 4.8% of the sample.

The cohort comprised around 700 healthy bone marrow donors. All cohort members were sampled while nominally healthy, although unrecorded immune exposures were likely present. The donor was CMV seropositive and was included in the group of 290 or so seropositive cohort members. A peripheral blood sample was provided by each donor, and peripheral blood mononuclear cells were used for TCR beta sequencing. The Qiagen DNeasy Blood Extraction Kit was used to extract genomic DNA from the blood cell samples. The source material was PBMCs. The sequence came from a young man in good health and CMV-seropositive.

At the DNA level, the sequence is TGTGCCAGCAGTTTAACTGGTAATCAGCCCCAGCATTTT. Protein translation: CASSLTGNQPQHF. Recombination linked TRBV27 to TRBJ1-5; no confident D gene assignment can be made. The trim is 2 bases for V and 4 bases for J, with a gap of 6 bases between the germline ends. From cysteine to phenylalanine, the CDR3 is 13 amino acids long. CDR3 DNA only is kept here, 39 bases in frame from base 1. For CDR1 and CDR2, the germline V gene (reference sequence) lists MNHEY and SMNVEV.